Shown below are 26 T cell receptor beta chains from a single sample sequenced in a study of blood T cell repertoires in COVID-19. TCRdb's copy holds only in-frame clones and misses some; the assay was immunoSEQ multiplex PCR. The top ten clones hold approximately 1.8% of a sample with approximately 200,000 clones, 84% of them seen once. The sample comprised PBMCs or T cells enriched from blood (not recorded which). The source is a man aged 55 to 69 who had recovered from COVID-19.

This chain connects TRBV19 to TRBJ1-6; TRBD1 aligns across 9 bases. The CDR3 totals 16 residues. CDR1 is LNHDA, CDR2 SQIVND, per germline (reference sequence). With V trimmed by 3 bases and J by 7 bases, 7 bases remained unmatched. DNA for the CDR3: TGTGCCAGTAGTATGGATCGGGACAGGGAGAATTCACCCCTCCACTTT. It specifies CASSMDRDRENSPLHF.

The CDR3 reads CASSGQGATYGYTF. CDR3 nucleotide sequence: TGTGCCAGCAGTGGACAGGGGGCGACCTATGGCTACACCTTC. The gene calls are TRBV3-1 (or the pseudogene TRBV3-2) and TRBJ1-2, with 11 bases that match TRBD1. With 6 bases clipped from V and 4 bases from J, the junction kept 4 bases outside the gene matches. CDR1 is LGHDT and CDR2 is YNNKEL in the germline V gene (reference sequence). The CDR3 consists of 14 residues.

V is TRBV2 and J is TRBJ1-4; no firm D call. Between the trimmed V and J ends, which lost 9 bases and 3 bases, there was a span of 8 bases. The CDR3 runs 12 residues. CDR1 is SNHLY and CDR2 is FYNNEI in the germline V gene. CDR3 sequence: CASRKSNEKLFF. The CDR3 DNA reads TGTGCCAGTAGAAAGTCTAATGAAAAACTGTTTTTT.

This clone was seen once. The chain has TRBV10-2 and TRBJ1-2, with D perhaps TRBD1 (6 bases). The CDR3 covers 14 residues. Germline-derived CDR1 and CDR2 are WSHSY and SAAADI. V lost 3 bases, J lost 7 bases, and 15 bases lay in between. CDR3: CASSDNRDIGGYTF. The DNA of the CDR3 is TGCGCCAGCAGTGATAACCGGGACATCGGTGGCTACACCTTC.

The J gene is TRBJ2-7, the V gene TRBV13, with D tentatively TRBD1 (6 bases). CDR3 length equals 18 residues. Trimming removed 5 bases from V and 6 bases from J, with 29 bases in between. Per the germline V gene, CDR1 is PRHDT and CDR2 is FYEKMQ (reference sequence). CDR3 DNA sequence: TGTGCCAGCAGCCCTAGTCCCCCGCGCGAGACAGGAGATGGCGAGCAGTACTTC. Protein sequence: CASSPSPPRETGDGEQYF.

This clone was counted a single time. This rearrangement joins TRBV3-1 (or the pseudogene TRBV3-2) to TRBJ2-1; 10 bases agree with TRBD2. V dropped 4 bases and J dropped 5; count of bases not matched to a gene: 5. The length of the CDR3 is 15 residues. In germline, CDR1 is LGHDT, CDR2 YNNKEL (reference sequence). Here the CDR3 DNA reads TGTGCCAGCAGCCTACTAGCGGGGCCTAACAATGAGCAGTTCTTC. It codes for CASSLLAGPNNEQFF.

The chain carries TRBV6-5 and TRBJ1-5; no firm D call. The CDR3 is made up of 15 amino acids. In germline, CDR1 is MNHEY, CDR2 SVGAGI. Trimming removed 6 bases at V and 0 bases at J, with 12 bases between. The CDR3 region has the DNA TGTGCCAGCAGACCCCGGAGGAATAGCAATCAGCCCCAGCATTTT. It specifies CASRPRRNSNQPQHF.

This clone was observed a handful of times. This chain links TRBV5-4 with TRBJ2-3; D is ambiguous. CDR1 is SGHNT, CDR2 YYREEE, per germline (reference sequence). CDR3 size: 16 residues. V shed 3 bases and J shed 2 bases, with 16 bases lying between them. CDR3 amino acids: CASSSSGRANTDTQYF. Here the CDR3 DNA reads TGTGCCAGCAGCTCATCAGGTCGTGCAAACACAGATACGCAGTATTTT.

The chain couples TRBV6-5 to TRBJ2-7; D may be TRBD1 (6 bases). V lost 6 bases and J lost 3, with 15 bases in between. Germline lookup yields CDR1 MNHEY and CDR2 SVGAGI. The CDR3 length is 14 residues. The CDR3 nucleotides are TGTGCCAGCAGCCTCAGGGGCGCTGTCTACGAGCAGTACTTC. It is translated as CASSLRGAVYEQYF.

The J gene is TRBJ1-5, the V gene TRBV3-1 (or the pseudogene TRBV3-2); a weak D match, TRBD1 (5 bases). Trimming took 2 bases from V and 5 from J, leaving 13 bases between them. The CDR3 covers 15 residues. Germline-derived CDR1 and CDR2 are LGHDT and YNNKEL (reference sequence). CDR3 region: CASSQQGGKDQPQHF. Here the CDR3 DNA reads TGTGCCAGCAGCCAACAGGGAGGGAAAGATCAGCCCCAGCATTTT.

This sequence joins TRBV4-3 and TRBJ2-2; the match to TRBD1 covers 10 bases. Germline values: CDR1 LGHNA, CDR2 YSLEER. This CDR3 comprises 17 residues. Trimming took 2 bases from V and 7 from J; bases not matched to a gene: 10. The CDR3: CASSQQTGGGRNGELFF. The DNA of the CDR3 is TGCGCCAGCAGCCAACAGACAGGGGGCGGAAGGAACGGGGAGCTGTTTTTT.

V and J are TRBV7-9 and TRBJ1-1; TRBD1 aligns across 8 bases. The J segment lost 7 bases and the V segment lost 2 bases, leaving 6 bases of the junction unmatched. Germline V gives CDR1 SEHNR, CDR2 FQNEAQ (reference sequence). The CDR3 is 14 amino acids. The DNA of the CDR3 is TGTGCCAGCAGCTTAAACAGGGGGAGTGTTGAAGCTTTCTTT. This encodes CASSLNRGSVEAFF.

This clone is a singleton in its sample. This chain joins TRBV27 and TRBJ1-1; tentative D call: TRBD1 (5 bases). CDR1 and CDR2 from the germline V gene are MNHEY and SMNVEV (reference sequence). CDR3 length: 13 residues. The V end was cut by 3 bases, the J end by 5 bases, with 10 bases between. Here the CDR3 reads CASSFRRATEAFF. The CDR3 DNA is TGTGCCAGCAGTTTTCGCAGGGCTACTGAAGCTTTCTTT.

V is TRBV29-1 and J is TRBJ1-1; possible D gene TRBD1, 5 bases. The V gene's germline CDR1 is SQVTM and CDR2 ANQGSEA. V gave up 6 bases and J gave up 4 bases, with 15 bases separating them. CDR3 length: 13 residues. CDR3 coding DNA: TGCAGCGTATCAACAGGATTTGGCACTGAAGCTTTCTTT. This translates into CSVSTGFGTEAFF.

This rearrangement joins TRBV29-1 to TRBJ2-3; D is uncertain. The CDR3 length is 13 residues. V was cut by 7 bases and J by 4 bases, with 15 bases left in between. In germline, CDR1 is SQVTM, CDR2 ANQGSEA. The DNA for the CDR3 is TGCAGCGCCGACCAGGTTGGCGCAGATACGCAGTATTTT. Protein product: CSADQVGADTQYF.

V gene TRBV9 combines with J gene TRBJ1-1, with 7 bases lining up with TRBD1. CDR1 and CDR2 (germline): SGDLS, YYNGEE. V dropped 3 bases and J dropped 5; count of bases not matched to a gene: 10. The CDR3 sequence is 15 residues long. For the CDR3, the DNA is TGTGCCAGCAGCGCTACAGGGGCGATCGGTACTGAAGCTTTCTTT. Residues: CASSATGAIGTEAFF.

The genes are TRBV6-2 or TRBV6-3 and TRBJ1-5, with TRBD1 matching over 9 bases. This CDR3 has 17 amino acids. With V trimmed by 5 bases and J by 3 bases, 11 bases remained unmatched. In germline, CDR1 is MNHEY, CDR2 SVGEGT. For the CDR3, the DNA is TGTGCCAGCAGTCACAACGCGGGGACAGGGAACAATCAGCCCCAGCATTTT. Translation: CASSHNAGTGNNQPQHF.

To note about this clone: Other DNA sequences from this sample encode an identical CDR3 as well. V gene TRBV6-5 combines with J gene TRBJ1-1; 11 nucleotides match TRBD1. The CDR3 consists of 14 residues. The trim removed 3 bases at V and 4 bases at J, leaving 1 base unmatched. CDR1 and CDR2 from the germline V gene are MNHEY and SVGAGI. Here the CDR3 reads CASSYGTGGTEAFF. The CDR3 nucleotides are TGTGCCAGCAGTTATGGGACAGGGGGCACTGAAGCTTTCTTT.

V is TRBV11-3 and J is TRBJ2-1, with D perhaps matching TRBD2 (5 bases). This CDR3 has 13 amino acids. Looked up from germline, CDR1 is SGHNT and CDR2 is YENEEA. V was shortened by 0 bases and J by 5 bases, with 5 bases between the two germline ends. In nucleotides, the CDR3 is TGTGCCAGCAGCTTAGAGGGAGACAATGAGCAGTTCTTC. It encodes CASSLEGDNEQFF.

This chain connects TRBV19 to TRBJ1-1, with D possibly being TRBD1 (5 bases). CDR1 is LNHDA and CDR2 is SQIVND in the germline V gene (reference sequence). V lost 5 bases to trimming and J lost 2 bases, with 15 bases between them. The CDR3 consists of 15 residues. CDR3 region: CASSRNAGSNTEAFF. The CDR3 DNA follows: TGTGCCAGTAGTCGAAACGCAGGGTCTAACACTGAAGCTTTCTTT.

This clone was detected a few times. Its ends do not fully match the called genes, so a read error is possible. This chain links TRBV7-9 with TRBJ1-4, with unresolved D. This CDR3 has 14 residues. Germline assignment: CDR1 SEHNR and CDR2 FQNEAQ (reference sequence). The CDR3 nucleotides are TGTGCCAGCCGCTTAGAGGGAGTTGGTGAAAAACTGTTTTTT. This encodes CASRLEGVGEKLFF.

The chain uses TRBV15 and TRBJ2-5, with 9 bases lining up with TRBD1. V gave up 1 base and J gave up 5 bases; unmatched junction bases: 2. Germline V gene sequence: CDR1 LNHNV, CDR2 YYDKDF (reference sequence). The CDR3 is 14 residues long. This CDR3 is CATSRGQGVETQYF. CDR3 in DNA: TGTGCCACCAGCAGAGGACAGGGGGTTGAGACCCAGTACTTC.

The chain links TRBV12-3 or TRBV12-4 to TRBJ1-2, with 8 bases matching TRBD1. The CDR3 totals 13 residues. Germline trimming cut 3 bases from V and 4 bases from J; bases unmatched to any gene: 1. CDR3 protein: CASSFTGGYGYTF. CDR3 sequence (DNA): TGTGCCAGCAGTTTCACAGGGGGCTATGGCTACACCTTC.

The chain's CDR3 is CASGPSLGGYNEQFF. The CDR3 coding sequence is TGTGCTAGTGGACCCTCTTTGGGGGGATACAATGAGCAGTTCTTC. The rearrangement joins TRBV12-5 to TRBJ2-1; a possible D gene is TRBD2 (6 bases). V lost 6 bases and J lost 4, with 16 bases in between. The CDR3 loop spans 15 amino acids. Germline-derived CDR1 and CDR2 are LGHNT and FRNRAP.

This chain uses TRBV19 with TRBJ1-2; TRBD1 might be the D (5 bases). V gave up 3 bases and J gave up 7 bases, with 18 bases separating them. Germline values: CDR1 LNHDA, CDR2 SQIVND (reference sequence). The CDR3 totals 15 residues. CDR3 bases: TGTGCCAGTAGTATCGGGGGAGCGGAGTATCGTGGCTACACCTTC. Its protein is CASSIGGAEYRGYTF. Full variable domain (missing parts from reference TRBV19 and TRBJ1-2): DGGITQSPKYLFRKEGQNVTLSCEQNLNHDAMYWYRQDPGQGLRLIYYSQIVNDFQKGDIAEGYSVSREKKESFPLTVTSAQKNPTAFYLCASSIGGAEYRGYTFGSGTRLTVV.

The chain combines TRBV27 with TRBJ1-1, with 9 bases identical to TRBD1. The length of the CDR3 is 15 residues. Trimming at V came to 5 bases and at J to 4 bases, leaving 8 bases not matched to a gene. Per germline, CDR1 MNHEY and CDR2 SMNVEV (reference sequence). The CDR3 region is CASSPGTGFGTEAFF. Written as DNA, the CDR3 is TGTGCCAGCAGTCCCGGGACAGGGTTCGGCACTGAAGCTTTCTTT.